The 5 T cell receptor beta chains in this list originate from one sample, sequenced in a study of technical replicates of blood from a handful of donors. Repertoires were generated with immunoSEQ multiplex PCR, while TCRdb's copy carries only in-frame clones and drops some. There are some 79,000 clones in the sample; under 95% occur only once, and roughly 0.26% lies in the top ten. The material sequenced was T cells isolated from PBMCs. The receptors derive from a human donor in good health.

This CDR3 reads CASSLTGGYGYTF. The DNA of the CDR3 is TGTGCCAGCAGCCTGACAGGGGGTTATGGCTACACCTTC. The chain has TRBV7-9 and TRBJ1-2; 9 positions agree with TRBD1. Per germline, CDR1 SEHNR and CDR2 FQNEAQ (reference sequence). Trimming took 5 bases from V and 5 from J; bases not matched to a gene: 3. The CDR3 totals 13 residues.

This clone was picked up one time. The rearrangement joins TRBV7-6 to TRBJ2-3; 9 bases are shared with TRBD2. CDR1 is SGHVS and CDR2 is FNYEAQ in the germline V gene. V lost 7 bases and J lost 6; bases outside the gene matches: 8. This CDR3 contains 14 residues. The CDR3 bases are TGTGCCAGCACAGTAGCGGGAGAGGCGGATACGCAGTATTTT. As protein: CASTVAGEADTQYF.

This clone was seen a single time. The genes are TRBV7-9 and TRBJ2-7, with 7 bases fitting TRBD1. The CDR3 extends over 15 amino acids. Per germline, CDR1 SEHNR and CDR2 FQNEAQ (reference sequence). V was clipped by 4 bases and J by 0 bases; unmatched bases: 6. The CDR3 DNA is TGTGCCAGCAGCTACGAAGGGACAGTCTCCTACGAGCAGTACTTC. Residues: CASSYEGTVSYEQYF.

The CDR3 region is CASGSAGADIYNEQFF. The DNA of the CDR3 is TGTGCCAGCGGATCCGCAGGGGCCGACATTTACAATGAGCAGTTCTTC. V is TRBV28 and J is TRBJ2-1; D perhaps matches TRBD1 (6 bases). The CDR3 length is 16 residues. Trimming stripped 8 bases from V and 4 bases from J, with 21 bases between. Germline CDR1 and CDR2: MDHEN and SYDVKM.

This chain joins TRBV4-2 and TRBJ2-5; 7 positions agree with TRBD1. There are 17 residues in the CDR3. The germline gives CDR1 LGHNA, CDR2 YNFKEQ. Losses at the gene ends were 4 bases for V and 1 base for J; bases not matched to a gene: 12. The CDR3: CASSRTGQVGAQETQYF. In nucleotides, the CDR3 is TGTGCCAGCAGCCGCACCGGACAGGTAGGGGCCCAAGAGACCCAGTACTTC.